This is a list of T cell receptor beta chains from one sample in a study of blood T cell repertoires in COVID-19. Assay used: immunoSEQ multiplex PCR; TCRdb lists only in-frame clones, some missing. The repertoire holds about 250,000 clones, nearly 85% seen once, with more than 5.5% in the top ten. What was sequenced was peripheral blood. The receptors shown here come from a human donor in a cohort sampled during active COVID-19. Each CDR3 is given with its conserved first and last residue. The D gene is left open where the match is weak.

d_call	v_call	j_call	cdr3_aa
NA	TRBV10-3	TRBJ2-1	CAIRDGQGEQFF
NA	TRBV7-2	TRBJ2-1	CASSLDGSGPYNEQFF
TRBD2	TRBV5-1	TRBJ2-5	CASSMGGGAFETQYF
TRBD1	TRBV7-9	TRBJ2-6	CASSSNPTGGAGANVLTF
TRBD1	TRBV28	TRBJ1-2	CASSFGTGFYGYTF
NA	TRBV3-1/TRBV3-2	TRBJ2-5	CASSQNSQQETQYF
NA	TRBV6-1	TRBJ1-2	CASSERWYGYTF
NA	TRBV3-1/TRBV3-2	TRBJ1-5	CASSEGGGQQPQHF
NA	TRBV6-5	TRBJ1-2	CASMLRQANYGYTF
NA	TRBV24-1	TRBJ2-2	CATSDFTDSGPSARELFF
TRBD1	TRBV10-3	TRBJ1-1	CAISWTGPTEAFF
NA	TRBV7-9	TRBJ1-1	CASSLDGQSAEAFF
TRBD1	TRBV5-4	TRBJ1-2	CASSRRQGLDYGYTF
NA	TRBV29-1	TRBJ2-3	CSVEGRLVDTQYF
TRBD1	TRBV11-2	TRBJ2-7	CASSLGTGGHEQYF
NA	TRBV7-2	TRBJ2-7	CASSLSRTQLYEQYF
NA	TRBV7-9	TRBJ2-1	CASSYHGQFF
TRBD1	TRBV28	TRBJ1-2	CASSLGTGTAYGYTF
TRBD1	TRBV27	TRBJ1-2	CASSSWTGLNNYGYTF
NA	TRBV7-8	TRBJ2-7	CASSLSQGLLDEQYF
TRBD1	TRBV19	TRBJ2-7	CASSSGTVYEQYF
TRBD1	TRBV24-1	TRBJ2-7	CATSALTGASYEQYF
NA	TRBV30	TRBJ2-5	CAWSPTRETQYF
NA	TRBV27	TRBJ2-1	CASSLSSRGEQFF
NA	TRBV5-1	TRBJ1-1	CASRLPSNTEAFF
TRBD2	TRBV28	TRBJ2-7	CASRQNRGGRAYEQYF
NA	TRBV11-3	TRBJ2-2	CASSLGSGAGELFF
NA	TRBV9	TRBJ1-4	CASSGGLSIDEKLFF
NA	TRBV6-5	TRBJ2-5	CASSYGDLRETQYF
TRBD1	TRBV7-2	TRBJ1-5	CASSAGQGGTQPQHF
NA	TRBV6-4	TRBJ1-2	CASSEYSTEDYGYTF
NA	TRBV6-2/TRBV6-3	TRBJ2-3	CASSYSRREKYF
TRBD2	TRBV15	TRBJ2-1	CATSRDGASGRGEQFF
TRBD1	TRBV5-1	TRBJ1-4	CASSPRQGANANEKLFF
TRBD2	TRBV3-1/TRBV3-2	TRBJ2-5	CASSLTSGGAGTQYF
TRBD1	TRBV25-1	TRBJ1-4	CASSESWGQGEKLFF
TRBD2	TRBV11-2	TRBJ2-7	CASSFGSGGYTYEQYF
NA	TRBV9	TRBJ1-2	CASSVGTANYGYTF
NA	TRBV28	TRBJ1-5	CASSLTPRLQPQHF
NA	TRBV3-1/TRBV3-2	TRBJ1-2	CASSQRRGGGGTIGGYTF
NA	TRBV27	TRBJ1-6	CASSSPGDTNSPLHF